The entry below gives a single T cell receptor (beta chain) sequence along with its context. Its antigen is not known. V lost 7 bases and J lost 2; bases outside the gene matches: 6. The CDR3 length is 13 residues. Germline CDR1 reads SGHRS; CDR2 reads YFSETQ. Sequencing used immunoSEQ multiplex PCR; TCRdb keeps in-frame clones, though not all of them. The sample yields approximately 60,000 clones, 76% seen once. This sample stems from a study of T cell responses to AZD1222 COVID-19 vaccine. Study outcomes and limitations: CD4 TCRs linked to vaccination spanned spike, dominating at 160-218 and 743-854. At study baseline, merely five or six AZD1222 recipients were seropositive. A mostly white British donor set with more females was recruited, and clonal diversity was possibly underestimated.

The chain joins TRBV5-1 to TRBJ2-7; 7 bases agree with TRBD2. The receptor comes from an adult in good health. The sequenced sample was peripheral blood, obtained on day 0 of AZD1222 vaccination. CDR3 DNA sequence: TGCGCCAGCCGAGGCGGGGGAACCTACGAGCAGTACTTC. This encodes CASRGGGTYEQYF.